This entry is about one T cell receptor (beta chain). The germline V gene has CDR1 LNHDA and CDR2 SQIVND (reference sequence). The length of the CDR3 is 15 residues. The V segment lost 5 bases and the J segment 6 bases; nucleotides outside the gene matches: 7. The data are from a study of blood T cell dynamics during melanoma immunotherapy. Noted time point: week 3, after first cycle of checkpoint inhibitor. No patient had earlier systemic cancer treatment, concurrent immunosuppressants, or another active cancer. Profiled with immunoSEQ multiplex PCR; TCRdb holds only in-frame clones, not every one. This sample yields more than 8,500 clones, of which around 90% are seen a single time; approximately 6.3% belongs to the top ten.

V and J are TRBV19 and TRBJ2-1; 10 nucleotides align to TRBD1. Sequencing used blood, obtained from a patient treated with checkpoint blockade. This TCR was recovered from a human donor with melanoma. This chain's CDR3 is CASSWGTGAFNEQFF. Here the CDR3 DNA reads TGTGCCAGTAGTTGGGGGACAGGGGCGTTCAATGAGCAGTTCTTC.